A selection of T cell receptor beta chains follows, all from one sample in a study of PD-1 blockade in classical Hodgkin lymphoma. Assay: immunoSEQ multiplex PCR; the TCRdb copy retains only in-frame clones and omits some. This table holds some 28,000 clones, about 89% found once. Sequencing was done on a sample of peripheral blood mononuclear cells (PBMCs). These receptors were obtained from a human donor with classical Hodgkin lymphoma. Each CDR3 is given with its conserved first and last residue. The D gene is left open where the match is weak. Size is omitted from some rows. Given values are once, few, many or a class for expanded clones.

D gene: TRBD1; V gene: TRBV5-1; clone size: .; J gene: TRBJ1-5; CDR3 length: 15; CDR3 protein: CASSLAGDREQPQHF; CDR3 DNA: TGCGCCAGCAGCTTGGCCGGAGACAGGGAGCAGCCCCAGCATTTT
D gene: TRBD1; V gene: TRBV5-1; clone size: .; J gene: TRBJ2-7; CDR3 length: 15; CDR3 protein: CASSLEGQGLYEQYF; CDR3 DNA: TGCGCCAGCAGCTTGGAGGGACAGGGGTTGTACGAGCAGTACTTC
D gene: .; V gene: TRBV27; clone size: .; J gene: TRBJ2-7; CDR3 length: 14; CDR3 protein: CASSSRGLTYEQYF; CDR3 DNA: TGTGCCAGCAGTTCTCGCGGGTTAACCTACGAGCAGTACTTC
D gene: .; V gene: TRBV11-3; clone size: .; J gene: TRBJ2-3; CDR3 length: 16; CDR3 protein: CASSLSGAGVADTQYF; CDR3 DNA: TGTGCCAGCAGCTTATCCGGCGCAGGTGTGGCAGATACGCAGTATTTT
D gene: TRBD2; V gene: TRBV28; clone size: few; J gene: TRBJ2-3; CDR3 length: 18; CDR3 protein: CASSLYLWAGVSTDTQYF; CDR3 DNA: TGTGCCAGCAGTTTATACTTGTGGGCGGGGGTTAGCACAGATACGCAGTATTTT
D gene: TRBD2; V gene: TRBV4-3; clone size: .; J gene: TRBJ2-2; CDR3 length: 18; CDR3 protein: CASSQDYGTSGPTGELFF; CDR3 DNA: TGCGCCAGCAGCCAAGATTACGGTACTAGCGGACCCACCGGGGAGCTGTTTTTT
D gene: .; V gene: TRBV5-4; clone size: .; J gene: TRBJ2-1; CDR3 length: 15; CDR3 protein: CASSLDSSSYNEQFF; CDR3 DNA: TGTGCCAGCAGCTTGGACAGCAGCTCCTACAATGAGCAGTTCTTC
D gene: TRBD1; V gene: TRBV5-4; clone size: .; J gene: TRBJ2-1; CDR3 length: 16; CDR3 protein: CASSSPTGGSYNEQFF; CDR3 DNA: TGTGCCAGCAGCTCTCCGACAGGGGGCTCTTACAATGAGCAGTTCTTC
D gene: .; V gene: TRBV29-1; clone size: .; J gene: TRBJ2-3; CDR3 length: 12; CDR3 protein: CSVEPGPRTQYF; CDR3 DNA: TGCAGCGTTGAGCCGGGACCCCGAACGCAGTATTTT
D gene: .; V gene: TRBV29-1; clone size: .; J gene: TRBJ1-3; CDR3 length: 11; CDR3 protein: CSVGGGGTIYF; CDR3 DNA: TGCAGCGTTGGGGGGGGCGGCACCATATATTTT
D gene: .; V gene: TRBV5-1; clone size: once; J gene: TRBJ2-2; CDR3 length: 17; CDR3 protein: CASSLGPRGGNTGELFF; CDR3 DNA: TGCGCCAGCAGCTTGGGGCCCCGAGGGGGGAACACCGGGGAGCTGTTTTTT
D gene: TRBD1; V gene: TRBV11-3; clone size: .; J gene: TRBJ2-7; CDR3 length: 14; CDR3 protein: CASSPDREAHEQYF; CDR3 DNA: TGTGCCAGCAGCCCCGACAGGGAAGCACACGAGCAGTACTTC
D gene: TRBD2; V gene: TRBV7-3; clone size: once; J gene: TRBJ2-3; CDR3 length: 16; CDR3 protein: CASSYLAGEIGDTQYF; CDR3 DNA: TGTGCCAGCAGCTACCTAGCGGGAGAGATTGGAGATACGCAGTATTTT
D gene: TRBD2; V gene: TRBV2; clone size: .; J gene: TRBJ2-5; CDR3 length: 15; CDR3 protein: CASSELAGDAETQYF; CDR3 DNA: TGTGCCAGCAGTGAATTAGCGGGAGATGCTGAGACCCAGTACTTC
D gene: .; V gene: TRBV7-8; clone size: .; J gene: TRBJ2-3; CDR3 length: 15; CDR3 protein: CASSFLSSGTDTQYF; CDR3 DNA: TGTGCCAGCAGCTTTTTGTCTAGCGGCACAGATACGCAGTATTTT